This is a list of T cell receptor beta chains from one sample in a study of cytomegalovirus exposure and HLA in healthy donors. TCRdb keeps only in-frame clones here, not all; method: immunoSEQ multiplex PCR. The data hold over 250,000 clones, with approximately 86% observed a single time. The sample consisted of PBMCs. These receptors were taken from a woman aged 18-29 years in good health and CMV-seronegative. The CDR3 runs from the conserved cysteine through the conserved F or W. The D gene is left open where the match is weak. Clone size appears in some rows only: once, few, many, or a class for an expanded clone.

NA	few	TRBV7-9	TRBJ1-3	TGTGCCAGCAGCCTCCGGGGGTCCCATGGAAACACCATATATTTT	CASSLRGSHGNTIYF
NA	NA	TRBV27	TRBJ1-1	TGTGCCAGCAGTTTAGGGATGGCGCAGACTACGGATATGAACACTGAAGCTTTCTTT	CASSLGMAQTTDMNTEAFF
TRBD2	NA	TRBV9	TRBJ2-1	TGTGCCAGCAGCTTAGGACTAGCGGGGACCTACAATGAGCAGTTCTTC	CASSLGLAGTYNEQFF
NA	NA	TRBV6-1	TRBJ1-2	TGTGCCAGCAGTGAAGAAAGGAGGCAGGCCCTTTGGGGCTACACCTTC	CASSEERRQALWGYTF
NA	NA	TRBV5-4	TRBJ1-1	TGTGCCAGCAGCGCAGGGAGCGGGTCGAACACTGAAGCTTTCTTT	CASSAGSGSNTEAFF
TRBD1	NA	TRBV4-3	TRBJ2-1	TGCGCCAGCAGCCGCAAAACCGGGACAGGGGACAATGAGCAGTTCTTC	CASSRKTGTGDNEQFF
TRBD2	NA	TRBV11-3	TRBJ2-5	TGTGCCAGCAGCTGGACTAGCGGGAGAGGAGAGACCCAGTACTTC	CASSWTSGRGETQYF
NA	NA	TRBV29-1	TRBJ2-4	TGCAGCGTCGCCCCCCGGGTAGTACTAGCCAAAAACATTCAGTACTTC	CSVAPRVVLAKNIQYF
NA	NA	TRBV23-1	TRBJ1-3	TGCGCCAGCAGTCAATTGTTTCGTTCCTCTGGAAACACCATATATTTT	CASSQLFRSSGNTIYF
NA	NA	TRBV6-5	TRBJ1-5	TGTGCCAGCACCTCTCGCGGGGATCAGCCCCAGCATTTT	CASTSRGDQPQHF
TRBD1	NA	TRBV4-1	TRBJ1-5	TGCGCCAGCAGCCAAAGCCCACAGGGGATAAGCAATCAGCCCCAGCATTTT	CASSQSPQGISNQPQHF
TRBD2	NA	TRBV18	TRBJ2-2	TGTGCAAGTATGGGGGCTAGCGGGGGGACCCCGAACACCGGGGAGCTGTTTTTT	CASMGASGGTPNTGELFF
NA	NA	TRBV25-1	TRBJ1-1	TGTGCCAGCAGCTTCACAGAGAACACTGAAGCTTTCTTT	CASSFTENTEAFF
NA	NA	TRBV5-1	TRBJ1-2	TGCGCCAGCAGCTATCGATCCGAAGGCCGGAGGTATGGCTACACCTTC	CASSYRSEGRRYGYTF
NA	NA	TRBV6-5	TRBJ2-7	TGTGCCAGCAGTACGACCATAGGGGACTACGAGCAGTACTTC	CASSTTIGDYEQYF
NA	many	TRBV14	TRBJ1-4	TGTGCCAGCAGCCGAAACATTAATGAAAAACTGTTTTTT	CASSRNINEKLFF
NA	NA	TRBV5-5	TRBJ1-2	TGTGCCAGCAGCTTATCCAGGGTAAACTATGGCTACACCTTC	CASSLSRVNYGYTF
NA	NA	TRBV12-5	TRBJ2-5	TGTGCTAGTCTCGGTGGAGGAGAGACCCAGTACTTC	CASLGGGETQYF
NA	NA	TRBV25-1	TRBJ1-4	TGTGCCAGCAGTGAATTCCCCCGGACTAATGAAAAACTGTTTTTT	CASSEFPRTNEKLFF
NA	NA	TRBV7-8	TRBJ2-1	TGTGCCAGCAGCTTAGCGGGAGATGATGAGCAGTTCTTC	CASSLAGDDEQFF
TRBD2	NA	TRBV7-2	TRBJ2-3	TGTGCCAGCAGCCTGGGACTAGCCACAGATACGCAGTATTTT	CASSLGLATDTQYF
NA	NA	TRBV29-1	TRBJ1-1	TGCAGCGTTGCGGGCCGACAGTTCTCTGGAGCTTTCTTT	CSVAGRQFSGAFF
NA	NA	TRBV7-2	TRBJ2-1	TGTGCCAGCAGCTTTGCGAGCTCCTACAATGAGCAGTTCTTC	CASSFASSYNEQFF
NA	NA	TRBV30	TRBJ2-5	TGTGCCTGGACTGGGGGGGAGACCCAGTACTTC	CAWTGGETQYF